These T cell receptor beta chains were read from a single sample in a study of blood T cell repertoires in COVID-19. TCRdb keeps only in-frame clones here, not all; method: immunoSEQ multiplex PCR. The table lists over 55,000 clones, 65% to 90% of them singletons, with roughly 23% in the top ten. Sequenced: peripheral blood. The receptors here all came from a man aged 45-60 years with acute or convalescent COVID-19. Both conserved end residues are part of each CDR3.

>15|TRBJ2-3|TRBV10-3
CAIRQPGQGADTQYF
>13|TRBJ2-7|TRBV18
CASSQDRDHEQYF
>15|TRBJ1-4|TRBV7-9
CASSQGTGPTEKLFF
>12|TRBJ2-3|TRBV11-3
CASAGTGDTQYF
>14|TRBJ2-3|TRBV5-1
CASSPGTGTDTQYF
>14|TRBJ1-2|TRBV7-2
CASSVRQGLGGYTF
>13|TRBJ2-3|TRBV11-2
CASSLPSTDTQYF
>15|TRBJ1-2|TRBV10-3
CAISEGQEGFYGYTF
>14|TRBJ1-1|TRBV7-8
CASSLEQEYTEAFF
>15|TRBJ2-1|TRBV27
CASSLDSGGEDEQFF
>13|TRBJ1-2|TRBV12-3/TRBV12-4
CASRGTGIYGYTF
>14|TRBJ2-7|TRBV2
CASSEGEGPYEQYF
>14|TRBJ2-3|TRBV19
CASKERGSTDTQYF
>12|TRBJ2-5|TRBV20-1
CSASYQGETQYF
>14|TRBJ2-2|TRBV7-2
CASSNYRGTGELFF
>15|TRBJ2-1|TRBV7-8
CASSYIAGGYNEQFF
>15|TRBJ2-5|TRBV10-3
CAISESRGPPETQYF